This T cell receptor beta chain was observed in a study of blood T cell repertoires in COVID-19. Overall study context: COVID-19 samples collected from the United States, Italy and Spain covered acute and convalescent phases. PBMCs, B-cell-depleted T cells, or T cells provided the cDNA or gDNA that made up the material.

Germline CDR1 LNHDA, CDR2 SQIVND (reference sequence). V lost 6 bases to trimming and J lost 2 bases, with 4 bases between them. CDR3 length: 11 amino acids. Assay used: immunoSEQ multiplex PCR; TCRdb lists only in-frame clones, some missing. The profile shows some 240,000 clones, roughly 82% of them singletons. The sequence was obtained from a woman aged 40 to 55 who had recovered from COVID-19. The V and J genes are TRBV19 and TRBJ1-2, with no clear D. Sequencing was performed on peripheral blood. In DNA form, the CDR3 reads TGTGCCAGTAGGAGGAACTATGGCTACACCTTC. Translating it yields CASRRNYGYTF.